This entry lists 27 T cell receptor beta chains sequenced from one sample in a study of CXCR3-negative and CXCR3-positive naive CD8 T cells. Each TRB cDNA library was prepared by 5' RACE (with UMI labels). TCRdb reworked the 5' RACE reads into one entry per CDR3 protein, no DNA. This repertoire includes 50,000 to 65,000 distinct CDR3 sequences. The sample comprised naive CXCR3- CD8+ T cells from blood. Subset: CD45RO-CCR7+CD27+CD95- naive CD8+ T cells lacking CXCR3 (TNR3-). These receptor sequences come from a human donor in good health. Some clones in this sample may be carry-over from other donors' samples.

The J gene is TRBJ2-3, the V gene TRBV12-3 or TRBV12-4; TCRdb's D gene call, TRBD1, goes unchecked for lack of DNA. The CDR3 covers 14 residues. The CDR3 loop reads CASSPGGATDTQYF.

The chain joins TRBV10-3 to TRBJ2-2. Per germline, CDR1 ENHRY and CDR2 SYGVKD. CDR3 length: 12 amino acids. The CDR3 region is CAISAVTGELFF.

CDR3 loop: CASSPEPGRNEQFF. The chain combines TRBV7-9 with TRBJ2-1; the D call from TCRdb, TRBD1, cannot be confirmed without DNA. Germline V lookup: CDR1 SEHNR, CDR2 FQNEAQ (reference sequence). The CDR3 covers 14 residues.

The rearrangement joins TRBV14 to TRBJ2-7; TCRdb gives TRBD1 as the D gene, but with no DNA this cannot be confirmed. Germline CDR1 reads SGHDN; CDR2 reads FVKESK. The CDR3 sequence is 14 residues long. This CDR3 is CASSGGQGAYEQYF.

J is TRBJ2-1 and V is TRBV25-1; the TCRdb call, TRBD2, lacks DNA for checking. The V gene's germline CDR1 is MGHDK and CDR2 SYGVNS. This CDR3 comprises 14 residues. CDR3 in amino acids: CASSEAGDYNEQFF.

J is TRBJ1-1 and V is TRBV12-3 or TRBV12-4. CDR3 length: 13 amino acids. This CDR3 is CASSRTRNTEAFF.

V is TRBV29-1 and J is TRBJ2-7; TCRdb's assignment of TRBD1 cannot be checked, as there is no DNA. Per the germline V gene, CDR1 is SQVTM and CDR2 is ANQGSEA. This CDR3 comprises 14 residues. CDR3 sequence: CSVEEPQGAYEQYF.

The CDR3 loop is CASSVGLAGLNEQFF. The genes are TRBV6-2 or TRBV6-3 and TRBJ2-1; TCRdb's D call of TRBD2 is untestable without DNA. Per germline, CDR1 MNHEY and CDR2 SVGEGT. This CDR3 has 15 amino acids.

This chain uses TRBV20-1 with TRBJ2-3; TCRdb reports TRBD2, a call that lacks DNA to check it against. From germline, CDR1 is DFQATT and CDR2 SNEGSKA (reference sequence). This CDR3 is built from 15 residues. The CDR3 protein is CSPSRMGRGTDTQYF.

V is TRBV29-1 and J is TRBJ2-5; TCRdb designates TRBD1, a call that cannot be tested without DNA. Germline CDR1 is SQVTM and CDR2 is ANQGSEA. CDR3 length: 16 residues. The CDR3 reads CSVEDGGQGGQETQYF.

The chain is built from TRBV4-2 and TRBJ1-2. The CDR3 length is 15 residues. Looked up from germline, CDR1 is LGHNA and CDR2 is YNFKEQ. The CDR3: CASSQEGERYYGYTF.

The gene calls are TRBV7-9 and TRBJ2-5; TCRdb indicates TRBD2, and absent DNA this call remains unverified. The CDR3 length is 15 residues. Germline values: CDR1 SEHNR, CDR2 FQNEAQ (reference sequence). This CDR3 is CASRATSGGMETQYF.

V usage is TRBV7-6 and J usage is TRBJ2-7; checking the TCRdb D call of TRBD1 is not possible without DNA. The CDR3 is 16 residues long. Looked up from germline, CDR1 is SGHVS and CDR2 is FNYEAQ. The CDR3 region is CASSLDDREASYEQYF.

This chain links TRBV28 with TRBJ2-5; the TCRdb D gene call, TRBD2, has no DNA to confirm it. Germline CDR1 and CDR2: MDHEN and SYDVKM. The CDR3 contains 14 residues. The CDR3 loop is CASIPHWGGETQYF.

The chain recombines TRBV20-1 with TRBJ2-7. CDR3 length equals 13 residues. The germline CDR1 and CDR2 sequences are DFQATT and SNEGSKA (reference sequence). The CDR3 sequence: CSARSLGFYEQYF.

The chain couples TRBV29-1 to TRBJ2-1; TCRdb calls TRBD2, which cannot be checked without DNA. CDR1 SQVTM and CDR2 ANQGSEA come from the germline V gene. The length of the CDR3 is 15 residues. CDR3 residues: CSVEEREGPDNEQFF.

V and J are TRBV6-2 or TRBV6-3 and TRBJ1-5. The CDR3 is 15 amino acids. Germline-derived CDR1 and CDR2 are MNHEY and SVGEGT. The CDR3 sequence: CASSYARFSNQPQHF.

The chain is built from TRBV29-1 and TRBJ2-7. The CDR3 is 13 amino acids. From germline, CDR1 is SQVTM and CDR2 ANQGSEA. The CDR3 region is CSVDYGDSYEQYF.

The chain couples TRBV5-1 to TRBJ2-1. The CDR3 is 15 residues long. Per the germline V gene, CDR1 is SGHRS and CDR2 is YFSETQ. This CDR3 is CASSFHTGSYNEQFF.

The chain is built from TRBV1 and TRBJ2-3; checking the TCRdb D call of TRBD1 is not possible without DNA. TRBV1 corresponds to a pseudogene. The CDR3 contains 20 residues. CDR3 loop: CTQVWDRGRGSSGIKDTQYF.

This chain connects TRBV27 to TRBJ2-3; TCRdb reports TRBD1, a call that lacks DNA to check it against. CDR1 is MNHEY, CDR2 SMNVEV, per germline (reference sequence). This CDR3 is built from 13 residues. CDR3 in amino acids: CASSWGQTDTQYF.

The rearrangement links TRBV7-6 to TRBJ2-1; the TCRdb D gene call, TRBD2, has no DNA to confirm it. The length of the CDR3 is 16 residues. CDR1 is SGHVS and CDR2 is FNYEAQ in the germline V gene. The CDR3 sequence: CASSLGGTSGNNEQFF.

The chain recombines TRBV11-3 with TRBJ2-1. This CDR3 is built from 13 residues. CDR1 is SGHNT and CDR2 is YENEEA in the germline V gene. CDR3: CASSLNGHNEQFF. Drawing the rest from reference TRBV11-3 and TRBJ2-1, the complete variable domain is EAGVVQSPRYKIIEKKQPVAFWCNPISGHNTLYWYLQNLGQGPELLIRYENEEAVDDSQLPKDRFSAERLKGVDSTLKIQPAELGDSAVYLCASSLNGHNEQFFGPGTRLTVL.

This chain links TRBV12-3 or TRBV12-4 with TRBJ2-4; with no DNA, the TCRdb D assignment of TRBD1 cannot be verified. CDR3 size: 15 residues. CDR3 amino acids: CASSSIRTGENIQYF.

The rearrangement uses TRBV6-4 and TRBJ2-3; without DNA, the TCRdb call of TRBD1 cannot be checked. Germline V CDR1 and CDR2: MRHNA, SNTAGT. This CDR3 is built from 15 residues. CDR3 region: CASSDPGQDTDTQYF.

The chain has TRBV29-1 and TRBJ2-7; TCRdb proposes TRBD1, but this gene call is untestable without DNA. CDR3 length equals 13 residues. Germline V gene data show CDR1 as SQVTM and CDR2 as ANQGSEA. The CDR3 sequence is CSVGTGGNYEQYF.

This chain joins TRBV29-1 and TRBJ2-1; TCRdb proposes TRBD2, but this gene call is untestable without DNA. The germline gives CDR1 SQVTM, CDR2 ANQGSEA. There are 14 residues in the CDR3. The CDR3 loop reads CSVVGLAGSYEQFF.